The 20 T cell receptor beta chains below all came from one sample that was sequenced in a study of cytomegalovirus exposure and HLA in healthy donors. PCR amplification relied on 60 Vbeta primers (plus 13 Jbeta primers). Generated by immunoSEQ multiplex PCR, the TCRdb table keeps only in-frame clones and is missing some. The sample yields 150,000 or so clones, of which the top ten take up about 1.7%. Sample: PBMCs. The receptors originated from a woman aged 45-59 years in good health and CMV-seronegative.

The chain is built from TRBV9 and TRBJ1-1; 7 bases are a match to TRBD1. The germline gives CDR1 SGDLS, CDR2 YYNGEE. The CDR3 runs to 16 residues. V shed 5 bases and J 0 bases; nucleotides not matched to a gene: 10. CDR3 sequence (DNA): TGTGCCAGCAGTAAAATCCGGACAGGCCTGAACACTGAAGCTTTCTTT. Encoded protein: CASSKIRTGLNTEAFF.

The V gene is TRBV6-6, the J gene TRBJ1-1; D not certain. CDR3 length: 14 residues. V lost 4 bases, J lost 4 bases, and 13 bases lay in between. From germline, CDR1 is MNHNY and CDR2 SVGAGI (reference sequence). CDR3 amino acids: CASSFSDGATEAFF. CDR3 DNA sequence: TGTGCCAGCAGTTTCTCCGACGGAGCCACTGAAGCTTTCTTT.

V and J are TRBV7-3 and TRBJ2-1; D unresolved. The CDR3 consists of 13 residues. Germline-derived CDR1 and CDR2 are SGHTA and FQGTGA. The V end lost 2 bases, the J end lost 6 bases, and 8 bases lay between the germline ends. In DNA form, the CDR3 reads TGTGCCAGCAGCTTAGGGCTGGCCAATGAGCAGTTCTTC. The encoded protein is CASSLGLANEQFF.

The gene calls are TRBV15 and TRBJ2-7; possible D gene TRBD1, 6 bases. Deletions cut 0 bases from V and 5 bases from J, with 14 bases between. The CDR3 extends over 15 amino acids. Germline assignment: CDR1 LNHNV and CDR2 YYDKDF (reference sequence). CDR3 nucleotides: TGTGCCACCAGCAGAGAACAGAGGACAGTGCACGAGCAGTACTTC. This codes for CATSREQRTVHEQYF.

The chain uses TRBV4-3 and TRBJ2-5; a weak D match, TRBD1 (5 bases). The J call could be wrong; TRBJ2-7 is a better fit for the DNA end. The V gene's germline CDR1 is LGHNA and CDR2 YSLEER. The CDR3 runs to 15 residues. DNA for the CDR3: TGCGCCAGCAGCCAAGACCTGACAGAAATCTACGAGCAGTACTTC. As protein: CASSQDLTEIYEQYF.

The chain is built from TRBV29-1 and TRBJ1-2; no definite D call. V gave up 0 bases and J gave up 8 bases, with 19 bases separating them. The CDR3 is made up of 15 amino acids. Germline CDR1 SQVTM, CDR2 ANQGSEA. CDR3 region: CSVEDQLRSPAGYTF. The CDR3 nucleotides read TGCAGCGTTGAAGATCAACTAAGGAGTCCCGCGGGCTACACCTTC. The whole variable domain, remainder taken from reference TRBV29-1 and TRBJ1-2, is SAVISQKPSRDICQRGTSLTIQCQVDSQVTMMFWYRQQPGQSLTLIATANQGSEATYESGFVIDKFPISRPNLTFSTLTVSNMSPEDSSIYLCSVEDQLRSPAGYTFGSGTRLTVV.

This chain uses TRBV19 with TRBJ1-5, with TRBD1 identical over 11 bases. The CDR3 has 14 residues. CDR1 LNHDA and CDR2 SQIVND come from the germline V gene (reference sequence). V trimming: 5 bases; J trimming: 9 bases; junction bases outside the gene matches: 6. This CDR3 reads CASSLRTGGRPQHF. In DNA, the CDR3 is TGTGCCAGTAGTTTGAGGACAGGGGGCCGGCCCCAGCATTTT.

V is TRBV5-1 and J is TRBJ2-2, with TRBD1 as a possible D gene (5 bases). V was pared by 0 bases and J by 0 bases, with 12 bases between. The CDR3 is 17 residues long. Germline CDR1 and CDR2: SGHRS and YFSETQ. The CDR3 coding sequence is TGCGCCAGCAGCTTGGAAAGCCCAGGGTCGAACACCGGGGAGCTGTTTTTT. Translating gives CASSLESPGSNTGELFF.

The V and J genes are TRBV5-4 and TRBJ2-7, with D possibly matching TRBD2 (6 bases). There are 16 residues in the CDR3. V was pared by 0 bases and J by 0 bases, with 13 bases between. CDR1 SGHNT and CDR2 YYREEE come from the germline V gene (reference sequence). The CDR3 loop is CASSLGFAGSSYEQYF. Here the CDR3 DNA reads TGTGCCAGCAGCTTGGGATTTGCGGGGAGCTCCTACGAGCAGTACTTC.

J is TRBJ2-7 and V is TRBV5-4, with 11 bases aligning to TRBD2. In germline, CDR1 is SGHNT, CDR2 YYREEE (reference sequence). The CDR3 has 15 residues. The V gene end was trimmed by 4 bases and the J gene end by 1 base; junction bases not matched to a gene: 4. This CDR3 is CASSKGTSGSYEQYF. The CDR3 DNA follows: TGTGCCAGCAGCAAGGGGACTAGCGGTTCCTACGAGCAGTACTTC.

The rearrangement links TRBV18 to TRBJ2-5, with 7 bases identical to TRBD1. Germline assignment: CDR1 KGHSH and CDR2 LQKENI. V trimming: 3 bases; J trimming: 0 bases; junction bases outside the gene matches: 4. CDR3 size: 15 residues. In DNA, the CDR3 is TGTGCCAGCTCACCGAGAGGGACAGACCAAGAGACCCAGTACTTC. Its protein is CASSPRGTDQETQYF.

The rearrangement joins TRBV18 to TRBJ1-1; a possible D gene is TRBD1 (6 bases). Germline CDR1 KGHSH, CDR2 LQKENI. With 6 bases removed from V and 0 bases from J, the gap between germline ends came to 14 bases. This CDR3 comprises 15 residues. Here the CDR3 reads CASSPARGMNTEAFF. The CDR3, as DNA: TGTGCCAGCTCGCCTGCCAGGGGTATGAACACTGAAGCTTTCTTT.

The chain uses TRBV7-2 and TRBJ1-1; D gene unclear. The V end was cut by 3 bases, the J end by 0 bases, with 11 bases between. Germline loops: CDR1 SGHTA, CDR2 FQGNSA. This CDR3 spans 15 amino acids. CDR3 nucleotide sequence: TGTGCCAGCAGCTTCCAACAGAGTATGAACACTGAAGCTTTCTTT. Encoded protein: CASSFQQSMNTEAFF. Based on the CDR3 plus reference TRBV7-2 and TRBJ1-1, the full variable domain is GAGVSQSPSNKVTEKGKDVELRCDPISGHTALYWYRQSLGQGLEFLIYFQGNSAPDKSGLPSDRFSAERTGGSVSTLTIQRTQQEDSAVYLCASSFQQSMNTEAFFGQGTRLTVV.

The chain joins TRBV20-1 to TRBJ1-2; no clear D. The germline V gene has CDR1 DFQATT and CDR2 SNEGSKA (reference sequence). V dropped 3 bases and J dropped 8 bases, with 10 bases sitting between them. The length of the CDR3 is 11 residues. The CDR3 nucleotides read TGCAGTGCTAGTAGCAACCGCGGCTACACCTTC. It yields the protein CSASSNRGYTF.

Here the CDR3 reads CASSDQAAGSQPQHF. In DNA form, the CDR3 reads TGTGCCAGCAGCGACCAGGCGGCAGGGTCTCAGCCCCAGCATTTT. V is TRBV6-5 and J is TRBJ1-5; a weak D match, TRBD1 (5 bases). The CDR3 is made up of 15 amino acids. The germline V and J ends were trimmed by 6 bases and 6 bases, with 18 bases remaining between them. The germline V gene encodes CDR1 MNHEY and CDR2 SVGAGI.

The chain recombines TRBV30 with TRBJ1-5; D call uncertain. This CDR3 spans 14 amino acids. Trimming left V 3 bases short and J 6 bases short, with 15 bases between. The germline gives CDR1 GTSNPN, CDR2 SVGIG (reference sequence). The CDR3 reads CAWRGNVGGQPQHF. CDR3 coding DNA: TGTGCCTGGAGAGGGAACGTCGGAGGTCAGCCCCAGCATTTT.

V is TRBV19 and J is TRBJ1-1; TRBD1 matches 8 bases. The CDR3 has 13 residues. V gave up 7 bases and J gave up 11 bases; unmatched junction bases: 12. Germline values: CDR1 LNHDA, CDR2 SQIVND (reference sequence). CDR3 sequence (DNA): TGTGCCAGTACCATCTCCAGACAGGGGACGGCTTTCTTT. Translation: CASTISRQGTAFF.

This sequence joins TRBV2 and TRBJ1-2; D is possibly TRBD1 (5 bases). There are 13 residues in the CDR3. Germline V CDR1 and CDR2: SNHLY, FYNNEI. The CDR3 is CASQAGQNYGYTF. DNA for the CDR3: TGTGCTTCTCAGGCAGGGCAGAACTATGGCTACACCTTC.

V and J are TRBV2 and TRBJ2-3, with D uncertain. This CDR3 is built from 12 residues. Germline values: CDR1 SNHLY, CDR2 FYNNEI. Trimming shortened V by 2 bases and J by 14 bases, and 14 bases separated the two germline ends. This chain's CDR3 is CASSEWASSGYF. The CDR3 nucleotides read TGTGCCAGCAGTGAATGGGCTTCCTCCGGGTATTTT.

The chain uses TRBV25-1 and TRBJ1-6; TRBD1 matches at 7 bases. The length of the CDR3 is 16 residues. With V trimmed by 5 bases and J by 8 bases, 12 bases remained unmatched. Looked up from germline, CDR1 is MGHDK and CDR2 is SYGVNS. CDR3 sequence reads: CASSSQTGTMDSPLHF. As DNA, the CDR3 is TGTGCCAGCAGTAGCCAGACAGGGACAATGGATTCACCCCTCCACTTT.